The source of this TCR beta chain is a study of CD4+ T cells in melanoma. Trimming took off 0 bases at V and 4 bases at J, with 16 bases between the two ends. The CDR3 runs 16 residues. Germline CDR1 reads SGHRS; CDR2 reads YFSETQ. Libraries were prepared by immunoSEQ multiplex PCR; TCRdb keeps only in-frame clonotypes and omits some of them. This repertoire shows under 20,000 clones, roughly 85% found once; its top ten account for 4% to 5.5%. The study, taken as a whole, reports: Diverse differentiation states were reported for melanoma neoantigen-specific CD4+ T cells.

On this clone itself: The antigen remains unidentified.

This clonotype originated in a human donor with melanoma. The gene calls are TRBV5-1 and TRBJ1-1; maybe TRBD1 (5 bases). Material: cells from a culture (not recorded whether cultured in vitro). The CDR3 spells CASSLDRQGGTTEAFF. The CDR3 DNA follows: TGCGCCAGCAGCTTGGATCGGCAGGGCGGGACCACTGAAGCTTTCTTT.